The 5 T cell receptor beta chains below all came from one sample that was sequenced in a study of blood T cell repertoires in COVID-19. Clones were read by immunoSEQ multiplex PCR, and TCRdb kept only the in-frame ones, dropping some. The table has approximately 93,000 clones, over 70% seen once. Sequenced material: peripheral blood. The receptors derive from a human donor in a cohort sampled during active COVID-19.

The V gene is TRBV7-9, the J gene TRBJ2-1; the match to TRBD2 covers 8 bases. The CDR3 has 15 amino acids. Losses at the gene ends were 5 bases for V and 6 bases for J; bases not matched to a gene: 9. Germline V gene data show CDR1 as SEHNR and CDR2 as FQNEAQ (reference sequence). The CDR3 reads CASSPAGVAPNEQFF. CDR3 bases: TGTGCCAGCAGCCCAGCGGGGGTCGCCCCCAATGAGCAGTTCTTC.

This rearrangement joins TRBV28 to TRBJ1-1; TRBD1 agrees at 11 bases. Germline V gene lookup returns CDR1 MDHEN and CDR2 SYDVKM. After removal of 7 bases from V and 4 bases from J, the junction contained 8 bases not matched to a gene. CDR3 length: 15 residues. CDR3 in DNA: TGTGCCAGCAATGATCGAGGGACAGGGGGCACTGAAGCTTTCTTT. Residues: CASNDRGTGGTEAFF.

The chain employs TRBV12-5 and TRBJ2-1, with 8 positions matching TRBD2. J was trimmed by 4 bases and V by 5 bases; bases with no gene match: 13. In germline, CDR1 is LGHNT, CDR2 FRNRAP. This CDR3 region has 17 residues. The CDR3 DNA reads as TGTGCTAGTGGTCCCGGGGGGGGACACAGGAATTACAATGAGCAGTTCTTC. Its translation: CASGPGGGHRNYNEQFF.

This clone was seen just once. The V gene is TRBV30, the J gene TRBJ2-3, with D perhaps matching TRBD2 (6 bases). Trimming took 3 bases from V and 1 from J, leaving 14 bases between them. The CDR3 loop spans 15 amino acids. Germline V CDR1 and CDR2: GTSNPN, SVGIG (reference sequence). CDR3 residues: CAWRDGSLRTDTQYF. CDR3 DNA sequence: TGTGCCTGGAGAGACGGGAGCCTTCGCACAGATACGCAGTATTTT.

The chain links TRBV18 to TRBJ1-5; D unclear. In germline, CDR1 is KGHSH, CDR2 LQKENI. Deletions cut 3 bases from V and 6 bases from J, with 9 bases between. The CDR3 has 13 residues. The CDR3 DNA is TGTGCCAGCTCACCCTCGGGGAGTCAGCCCCAGCATTTT. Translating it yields CASSPSGSQPQHF.